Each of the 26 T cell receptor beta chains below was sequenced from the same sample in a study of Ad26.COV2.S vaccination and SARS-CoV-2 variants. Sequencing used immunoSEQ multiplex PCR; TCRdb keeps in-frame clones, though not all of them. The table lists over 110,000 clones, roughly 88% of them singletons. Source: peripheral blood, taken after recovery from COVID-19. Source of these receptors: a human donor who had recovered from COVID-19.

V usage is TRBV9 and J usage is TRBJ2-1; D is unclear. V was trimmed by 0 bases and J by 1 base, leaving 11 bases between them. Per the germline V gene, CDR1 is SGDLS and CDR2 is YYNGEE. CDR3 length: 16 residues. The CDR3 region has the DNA TGTGCCAGCAGCGTAGCTCATGGGGAATCCTACAATGAGCAGTTCTTC. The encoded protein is CASSVAHGESYNEQFF.

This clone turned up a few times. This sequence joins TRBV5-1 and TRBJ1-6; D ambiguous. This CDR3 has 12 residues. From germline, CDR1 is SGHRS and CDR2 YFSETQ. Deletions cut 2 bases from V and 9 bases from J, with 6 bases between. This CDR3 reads CASSFTGSPLHF. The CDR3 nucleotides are TGCGCCAGCAGCTTTACGGGTTCACCCCTCCACTTT.

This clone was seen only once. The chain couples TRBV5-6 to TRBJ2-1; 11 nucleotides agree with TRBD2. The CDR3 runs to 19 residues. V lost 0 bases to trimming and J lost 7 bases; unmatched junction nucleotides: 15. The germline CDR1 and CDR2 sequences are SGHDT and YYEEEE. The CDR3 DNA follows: TGTGCCAGCAGCTTGGAACCGGGACTAGCGGCTCGGGGTGGAAATGAGCAGTTCTTC. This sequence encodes CASSLEPGLAARGGNEQFF.

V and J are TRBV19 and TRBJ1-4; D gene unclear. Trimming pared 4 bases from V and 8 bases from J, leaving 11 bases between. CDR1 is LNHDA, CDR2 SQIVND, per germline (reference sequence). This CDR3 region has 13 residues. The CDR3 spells CASSTAGREKLFF. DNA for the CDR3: TGTGCCAGTAGTACAGCCGGGCGGGAAAAACTGTTTTTT. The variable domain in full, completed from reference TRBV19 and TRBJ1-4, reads DGGITQSPKYLFRKEGQNVTLSCEQNLNHDAMYWYRQDPGQGLRLIYYSQIVNDFQKGDIAEGYSVSREKKESFPLTVTSAQKNPTAFYLCASSTAGREKLFFGSGTQLSVL.

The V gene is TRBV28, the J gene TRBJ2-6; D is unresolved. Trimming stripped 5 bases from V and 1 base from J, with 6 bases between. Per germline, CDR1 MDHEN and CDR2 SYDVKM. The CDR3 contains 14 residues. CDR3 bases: TGTGCCAGCAGTCGAATGTCTGGGGCCAACGTCCTGACTTTC. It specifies CASSRMSGANVLTF.

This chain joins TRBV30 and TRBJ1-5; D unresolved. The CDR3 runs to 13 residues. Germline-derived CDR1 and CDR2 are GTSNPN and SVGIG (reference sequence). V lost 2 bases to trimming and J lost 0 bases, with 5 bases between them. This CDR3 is CAWSLNSNQPQHF. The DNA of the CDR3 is TGTGCCTGGAGTCTGAATAGCAATCAGCCCCAGCATTTT.

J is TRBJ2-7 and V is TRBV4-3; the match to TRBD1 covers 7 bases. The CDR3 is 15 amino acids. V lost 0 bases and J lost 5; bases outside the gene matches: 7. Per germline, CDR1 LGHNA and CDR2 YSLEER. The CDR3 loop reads CASSQDGDRIDEQYF. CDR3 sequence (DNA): TGCGCCAGCAGCCAAGATGGGGACAGAATAGACGAGCAGTACTTC.

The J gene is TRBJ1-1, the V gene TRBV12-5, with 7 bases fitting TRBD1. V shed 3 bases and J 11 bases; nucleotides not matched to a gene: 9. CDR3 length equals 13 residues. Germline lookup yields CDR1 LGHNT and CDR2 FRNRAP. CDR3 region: CASGFMTGSMAFF. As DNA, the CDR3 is TGTGCTAGTGGTTTCATGACAGGGAGTATGGCTTTCTTT.

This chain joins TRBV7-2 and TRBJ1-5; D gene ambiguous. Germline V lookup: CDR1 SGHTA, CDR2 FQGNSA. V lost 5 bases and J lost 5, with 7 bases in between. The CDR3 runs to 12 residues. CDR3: CASSVRDQPQHF. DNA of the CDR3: TGTGCCAGCAGCGTACGCGATCAGCCCCAGCATTTT.

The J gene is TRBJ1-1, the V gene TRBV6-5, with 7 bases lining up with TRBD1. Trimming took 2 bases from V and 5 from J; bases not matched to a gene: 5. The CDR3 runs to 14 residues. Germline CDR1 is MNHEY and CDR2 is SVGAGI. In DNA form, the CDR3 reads TGTGCCAGCAGTTACGACAGGGTTGGGACTGAAGCTTTCTTT. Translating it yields CASSYDRVGTEAFF.

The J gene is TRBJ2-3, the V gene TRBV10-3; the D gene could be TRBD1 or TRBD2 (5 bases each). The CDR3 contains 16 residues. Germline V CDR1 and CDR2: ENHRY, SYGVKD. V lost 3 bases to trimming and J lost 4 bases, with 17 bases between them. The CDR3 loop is CAISERGAATPDTQYF. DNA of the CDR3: TGTGCCATCAGTGAAAGAGGGGCAGCCACCCCAGATACGCAGTATTTT.

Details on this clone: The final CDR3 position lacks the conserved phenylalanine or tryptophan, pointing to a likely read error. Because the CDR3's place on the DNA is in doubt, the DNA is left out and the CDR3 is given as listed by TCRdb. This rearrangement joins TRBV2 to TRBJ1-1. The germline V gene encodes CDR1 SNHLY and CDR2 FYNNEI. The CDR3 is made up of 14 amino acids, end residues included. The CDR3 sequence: CASSEARGWGSEGC.

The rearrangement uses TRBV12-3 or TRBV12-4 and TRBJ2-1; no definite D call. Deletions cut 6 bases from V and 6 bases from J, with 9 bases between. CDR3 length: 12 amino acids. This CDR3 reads CASSPDRNEQFF. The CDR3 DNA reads TGTGCCAGCAGCCCCGATCGCAATGAGCAGTTCTTC.

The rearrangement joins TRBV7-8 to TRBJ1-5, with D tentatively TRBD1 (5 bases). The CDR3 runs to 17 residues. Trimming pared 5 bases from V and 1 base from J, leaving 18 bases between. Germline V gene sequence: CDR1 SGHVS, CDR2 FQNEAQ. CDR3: CASSPPERGGSNQPQHF. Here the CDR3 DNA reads TGTGCCAGCAGCCCCCCCGAAAGGGGTGGAAGCAATCAGCCCCAGCATTTT. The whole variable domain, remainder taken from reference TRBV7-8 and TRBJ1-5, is GAGVSQSPRYKVAKRGQDVALRCDPISGHVSLFWYQQALGQGPEFLTYFQNEAQLDKSGLPSDRFFAERPEGSVSTLKIQRTQQEDSAVYLCASSPPERGGSNQPQHFGDGTRLSIL.

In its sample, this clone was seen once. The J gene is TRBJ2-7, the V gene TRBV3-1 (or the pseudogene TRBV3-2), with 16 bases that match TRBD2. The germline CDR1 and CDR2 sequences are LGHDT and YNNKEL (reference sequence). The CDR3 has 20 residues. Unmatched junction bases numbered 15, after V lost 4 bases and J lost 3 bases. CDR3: CASSRALGLAGGPIGYEQYF. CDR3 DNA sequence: TGTGCCAGCAGCCGTGCCCTGGGACTAGCGGGGGGGCCAATCGGCTACGAGCAGTACTTC.

Here the CDR3 reads CASSLSLSGANVLTF. For the CDR3, the DNA is TGTGCCAGCAGTTTATCTCTATCTGGGGCCAACGTCCTGACTTTC. The rearrangement uses TRBV27 and TRBJ2-6; D is undetermined. The CDR3 is 15 residues long. V dropped 0 bases and J dropped 1 base, with 4 bases sitting between them. Germline CDR1 reads MNHEY; CDR2 reads SMNVEV (reference sequence).

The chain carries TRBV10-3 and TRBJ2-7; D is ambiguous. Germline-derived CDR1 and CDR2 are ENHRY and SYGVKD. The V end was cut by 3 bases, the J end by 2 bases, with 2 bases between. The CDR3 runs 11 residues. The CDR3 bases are TGTGCCATCAGTGACCCCTACGAGCAGTACTTC. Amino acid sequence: CAISDPYEQYF.

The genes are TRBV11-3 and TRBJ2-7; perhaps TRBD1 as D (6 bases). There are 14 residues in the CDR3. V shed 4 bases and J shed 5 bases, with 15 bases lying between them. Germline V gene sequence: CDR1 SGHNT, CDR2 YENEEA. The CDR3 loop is CASSSGQPPNEQYF. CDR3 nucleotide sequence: TGTGCCAGCAGCTCCGGACAGCCTCCGAACGAGCAGTACTTC.

In DNA form, the CDR3 reads TGTGCCAGCAGCCCAATGGGGACATCCGGGGAGCTGTTTTTT. This sequence encodes CASSPMGTSGELFF. The V call is TRBV3-1 (or the pseudogene TRBV3-2), the J call TRBJ2-2; possibly TRBD1 for D (6 bases). The V gene lost 4 bases and the J gene lost 6 bases, with 12 bases spanning the gap. CDR1 and CDR2 from the germline V gene are LGHDT and YNNKEL (reference sequence). CDR3 length: 14 residues.

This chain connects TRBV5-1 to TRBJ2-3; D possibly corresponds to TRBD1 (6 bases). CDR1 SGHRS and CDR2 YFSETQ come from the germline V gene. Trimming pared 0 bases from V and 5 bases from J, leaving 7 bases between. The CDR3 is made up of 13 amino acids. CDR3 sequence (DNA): TGCGCCAGCAGCTTGGAGGGACAAGATACGCAGTATTTT. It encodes CASSLEGQDTQYF.

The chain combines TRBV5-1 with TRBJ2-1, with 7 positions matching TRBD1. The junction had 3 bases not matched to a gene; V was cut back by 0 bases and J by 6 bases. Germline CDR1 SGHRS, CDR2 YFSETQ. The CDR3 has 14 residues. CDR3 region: CASSLGDRFNEQFF. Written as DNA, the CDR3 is TGCGCCAGCAGCTTGGGGGACAGATTCAATGAGCAGTTCTTC.

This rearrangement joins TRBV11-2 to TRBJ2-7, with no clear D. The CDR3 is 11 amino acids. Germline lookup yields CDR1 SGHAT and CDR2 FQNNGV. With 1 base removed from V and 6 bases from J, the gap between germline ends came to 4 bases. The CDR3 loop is CASSLGFEQYF. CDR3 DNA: TGTGCCAGCAGCTTAGGTTTCGAGCAGTACTTC.

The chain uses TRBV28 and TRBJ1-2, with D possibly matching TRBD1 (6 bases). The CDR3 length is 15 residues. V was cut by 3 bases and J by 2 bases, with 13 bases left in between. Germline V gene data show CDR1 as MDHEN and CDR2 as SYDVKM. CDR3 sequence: CASSFREGGNYGYTF. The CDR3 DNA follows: TGTGCCAGCAGTTTTCGCGAGGGGGGGAACTATGGCTACACCTTC.

CDR3: CASSAGQLYGYTF. CDR3 in DNA: TGTGCCAGCAGCGCGGGACAGCTCTATGGCTACACCTTC. This chain connects TRBV7-9 to TRBJ1-2; TRBD1 matches at 7 bases. This CDR3 has 13 residues. Germline CDR1 SEHNR, CDR2 FQNEAQ (reference sequence). J lost 4 bases, V lost 5 bases, and 4 bases had no gene match.

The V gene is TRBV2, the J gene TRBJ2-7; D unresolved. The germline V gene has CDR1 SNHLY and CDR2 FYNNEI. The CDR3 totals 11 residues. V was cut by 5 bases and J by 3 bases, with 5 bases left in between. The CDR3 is CASSPNYEQYF. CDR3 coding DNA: TGTGCCAGCAGTCCTAACTACGAGCAGTACTTC.

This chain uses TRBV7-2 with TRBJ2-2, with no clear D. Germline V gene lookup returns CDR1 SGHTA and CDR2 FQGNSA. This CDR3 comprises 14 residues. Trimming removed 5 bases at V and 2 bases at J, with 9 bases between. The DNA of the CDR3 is TGTGCCAGCAGCCCCGCCTTTAACACCGGGGAGCTGTTTTTT. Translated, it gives CASSPAFNTGELFF.